This T cell receptor beta chain was profiled in a study of OX40 agonist ivuxolimab in advanced cancers. Excluded were patients having autoimmune disease history or systemic immunosuppression. Sequencing was performed with immunoSEQ multiplex PCR; in TCRdb, only in-frame clones are kept and a portion is missing. The profile covers 53,000 or so clones, with 70% to 90% appearing a single time and more than 2.5% taken by the ten largest. Sequencing was performed on CD4+ or CD8+ T cells sorted from blood, taken in a trial of the OX40 agonist ivuxolimab. The clonotype was recovered from an adult with an advanced solid tumor such as melanoma, head and neck, liver or kidney cancer.

This chain's CDR3 is CASSLTQSTGELFF. The CDR3 DNA reads as TGTGCCAGCAGCTTAACCCAGAGCACCGGGGAGCTGTTTTTT. The chain joins TRBV7-3 to TRBJ2-2, with D hard to call. The V gene's germline CDR1 is SGHTA and CDR2 FQGTGA. CDR3 length: 14 residues. With 0 bases removed from V and 4 bases from J, the gap between germline ends came to 6 bases.